These T cell receptor beta chains were read from a single sample in a study of T cells in Graves' hyperthyroidism and ophthalmopathy. TCRdb analysed the multiplex PCR reads with MiXCR anew, one entry per CDR3 protein. The table lists hundreds of thousands of distinct CDR3 sequences, 12% to 15% of them singletons. Sequenced input: blood. These receptors all stem from a woman between 18 and 29 years old with Graves' hyperthyroidism. Each CDR3 is given with its conserved first and last residue. The order of the fields is CDR3 protein, CDR3 DNA, D gene, J gene, V gene, clone size. D genes are given only for firm matches. Some rows have no size entry. The others give once, few or many, or a class for an expanded clone.

CDR3aa: CKFKQGSNEQFF; CDR3nt: TGCAAATTCAAACAGGGGAGCAATGAGCAGTTCTTC; d_gene: TRBD1; j_gene: TRBJ2-1; v_gene: TRBV20-1; abundance: many
CDR3aa: CASSRQAGTLTYEQYF; CDR3nt: TGTGCCAGCAGCCGACAGGCGGGTACCCTTACCTACGAGCAGTACTTC; d_gene: .; j_gene: TRBJ2-7; v_gene: TRBV6-1; abundance: .
CDR3aa: CASSQGDSGNTIYF; CDR3nt: TGTGCCAGCAGCCAAGGGGATTCTGGAAACACCATATATTTT; d_gene: .; j_gene: TRBJ1-3; v_gene: TRBV16; abundance: many
CDR3aa: CSARADRVYTGELFF; CDR3nt: TGCAGTGCTAGAGCAGACAGGGTATACACCGGGGAGCTGTTTTTT; d_gene: TRBD1; j_gene: TRBJ2-2; v_gene: TRBV20-1; abundance: many
CDR3aa: CASSVTGRTNTGELFF; CDR3nt: TGTGCCAGCAGCGTAACAGGGAGAACGAACACCGGGGAGCTGTTTTTT; d_gene: .; j_gene: TRBJ2-2; v_gene: TRBV9; abundance: .
CDR3aa: CASSLGQGHRTDTQYF; CDR3nt: TGTGCCAGCAGTTTAGGGCAGGGGCACCGCACAGATACGCAGTATTTT; d_gene: .; j_gene: TRBJ2-3; v_gene: TRBV12-3/TRBV12-4; abundance: many
CDR3aa: CSARWVGRGVNEQFF; CDR3nt: TGCAGTGCTAGATGGGTAGGGAGGGGGGTCAATGAGCAGTTCTTC; d_gene: .; j_gene: TRBJ2-1; v_gene: TRBV20-1; abundance: .
CDR3aa: CASSLRVGSYEQYF; CDR3nt: TGTGCCAGCAGTTTGAGGGTAGGCTCCTACGAGCAGTACTTC; d_gene: .; j_gene: TRBJ2-7; v_gene: TRBV12-3/TRBV12-4; abundance: many
CDR3aa: CASRRTSGGGRDTQYF; CDR3nt: TGTGCCAGCAGGAGGACTAGCGGAGGGGGCAGGGATACGCAGTATTTT; d_gene: TRBD2; j_gene: TRBJ2-3; v_gene: TRBV6-1; abundance: .
CDR3aa: CATGPGTLNTGELFF; CDR3nt: TGTGCCACCGGGCCAGGGACACTGAACACCGGGGAGCTGTTTTTT; d_gene: .; j_gene: TRBJ2-2; v_gene: TRBV11-3; abundance: many
CDR3aa: CASSSPPVGDFPDTDTQYF; CDR3nt: TGTGCCAGCAGTTCCCCCCCCGTGGGTGATTTTCCCGACACAGATACGCAGTATTTT; d_gene: .; j_gene: TRBJ2-3; v_gene: TRBV28; abundance: many
CDR3aa: CASSQAAEAFF; CDR3nt: TGTGCCAGCAGCCAAGCCGCTGAAGCTTTCTTT; d_gene: .; j_gene: TRBJ1-1; v_gene: TRBV3-1; abundance: many
CDR3aa: CSARDSLGLGEQYF; CDR3nt: TGCAGTGCTAGAGATTCGTTGGGACTAGGCGAGCAGTACTTC; d_gene: TRBD2; j_gene: TRBJ2-7; v_gene: TRBV20-1; abundance: .
CDR3aa: CASSIPLGGVGSTDTQYF; CDR3nt: TGTGCCAGCAGTATCCCATTGGGGGGAGTGGGGAGCACAGATACGCAGTATTTT; d_gene: .; j_gene: TRBJ2-3; v_gene: TRBV28; abundance: .
CDR3aa: CASSYLRGAYSYEQYF; CDR3nt: TGTGCCAGCAGTTACCTCAGGGGCGCCTACTCCTACGAGCAGTACTTC; d_gene: .; j_gene: TRBJ2-7; v_gene: TRBV6-2/TRBV6-3; abundance: .
CDR3aa: CSVGERNTEAFF; CDR3nt: TGCAGCGTTGGCGAACGAAACACTGAAGCTTTCTTT; d_gene: .; j_gene: TRBJ1-1; v_gene: TRBV29-1; abundance: few
CDR3aa: CSARAPVSYEQYF; CDR3nt: TGCAGTGCTAGAGCCCCTGTATCCTACGAGCAGTACTTC; d_gene: .; j_gene: TRBJ2-7; v_gene: TRBV20-1; abundance: .
CDR3aa: CSVDHILGQVYGYTF; CDR3nt: TGCAGCGTTGATCATATCCTGGGACAGGTCTATGGCTACACCTTC; d_gene: TRBD1; j_gene: TRBJ1-2; v_gene: TRBV29-1; abundance: .
CDR3aa: CAWSGISGPGQETQYF; CDR3nt: TGTGCCTGGAGTGGCATAAGCGGGCCCGGCCAAGAGACCCAGTACTTC; d_gene: .; j_gene: TRBJ2-5; v_gene: TRBV30; abundance: many
CDR3aa: CASNPGQGRYSNQPQHF; CDR3nt: TGTGCCAGCAACCCAGGACAGGGGAGATATAGCAATCAGCCCCAGCATTTT; d_gene: TRBD1; j_gene: TRBJ1-5; v_gene: TRBV25-1; abundance: few
CDR3aa: CASRKGLESSNEQFF; CDR3nt: TGTGCCAGCAGAAAGGGCCTCGAAAGCAGCAATGAGCAGTTCTTC; d_gene: .; j_gene: TRBJ2-1; v_gene: TRBV7-4; abundance: .
CDR3aa: CASSYGTGDTGELFF; CDR3nt: TGTGCCAGCAGTTACGGGACAGGGGACACCGGGGAGCTGTTTTTT; d_gene: TRBD1; j_gene: TRBJ2-2; v_gene: TRBV6-2/TRBV6-3; abundance: many
CDR3aa: CASSLGRTYEQYF; CDR3nt: TGTGCCAGCAGCTTGGGCAGAACCTACGAGCAGTACTTC; d_gene: .; j_gene: TRBJ2-7; v_gene: TRBV11-2; abundance: many
CDR3aa: CASRLGGASEQYF; CDR3nt: TGCGCCAGCAGACTCGGGGGGGCCTCCGAGCAGTACTTC; d_gene: TRBD2; j_gene: TRBJ2-7; v_gene: TRBV10-2; abundance: .
CDR3aa: CASSLELSNTGELFF; CDR3nt: TGTGCCAGCAGCTTAGAACTAAGCAACACCGGGGAGCTGTTTTTT; d_gene: .; j_gene: TRBJ2-2; v_gene: TRBV7-2; abundance: many
CDR3aa: CASSLIGGKVYEQYF; CDR3nt: TGTGCCAGCAGCTTAATCGGCGGGAAAGTCTACGAGCAGTACTTC; d_gene: .; j_gene: TRBJ2-7; v_gene: TRBV7-3; abundance: few
CDR3aa: CASSLPGGGTQYF; CDR3nt: TGTGCCAGCAGTCTTCCGGGGGGGGGGACCCAGTACTTC; d_gene: TRBD2; j_gene: TRBJ2-5; v_gene: TRBV28; abundance: few
CDR3aa: CASSMPGQSSYNEQFF; CDR3nt: TGTGCCAGCAGTATGCCGGGACAGAGCTCCTACAATGAGCAGTTCTTC; d_gene: TRBD1; j_gene: TRBJ2-1; v_gene: TRBV12-3/TRBV12-4; abundance: few
CDR3aa: CASSARARTVSYNEQFF; CDR3nt: TGTGCCAGCAGCGCCCGTGCCCGCACCGTATCCTACAATGAGCAGTTCTTC; d_gene: .; j_gene: TRBJ2-1; v_gene: TRBV7-2; abundance: many
CDR3aa: CSASRFGGGSYNEQFF; CDR3nt: TGCAGTGCTAGCCGGTTTGGCGGCGGATCCTACAATGAGCAGTTCTTC; d_gene: .; j_gene: TRBJ2-1; v_gene: TRBV20-1; abundance: many
CDR3aa: CASSYSAGGRRYSNQPQHF; CDR3nt: TGTGCCAGCAGTTACTCGGCAGGGGGCAGAAGGTATAGCAATCAGCCCCAGCATTTT; d_gene: TRBD1; j_gene: TRBJ1-5; v_gene: TRBV6-2/TRBV6-3; abundance: many
CDR3aa: CSARGSGSYNSPLHF; CDR3nt: TGCAGTGCACGAGGAAGTGGCTCCTATAATTCACCCCTCCACTTT; d_gene: .; j_gene: TRBJ1-6; v_gene: TRBV20-1; abundance: .
CDR3aa: CASSAAWTVGNTIYF; CDR3nt: TGTGCCAGCAGCGCTGCTTGGACGGTTGGAAACACCATATATTTT; d_gene: .; j_gene: TRBJ1-3; v_gene: TRBV27; abundance: few
CDR3aa: CSVQRGDYGYTF; CDR3nt: TGCAGCGTCCAACGGGGGGACTATGGCTACACCTTC; d_gene: .; j_gene: TRBJ1-2; v_gene: TRBV29-1; abundance: many
CDR3aa: CAWSVRGPGEAFF; CDR3nt: TGTGCCTGGAGTGTACGGGGTCCCGGTGAAGCTTTCTTT; d_gene: .; j_gene: TRBJ1-1; v_gene: TRBV30; abundance: many
CDR3aa: CASSPTTGVNTGELFF; CDR3nt: TGTGCTAGCAGCCCAACCACAGGGGTGAACACCGGGGAGCTGTTTTTT; d_gene: TRBD1; j_gene: TRBJ2-2; v_gene: TRBV7-7; abundance: few
CDR3aa: CSAAPAGSYGYTF; CDR3nt: TGCAGTGCCGCGCCGGCAGGTTCCTATGGCTACACCTTC; d_gene: .; j_gene: TRBJ1-2; v_gene: TRBV20-1; abundance: many
CDR3aa: CASSVSLAGQYSGNTIYF; CDR3nt: TGTGCCAGCAGCGTCAGCTTGGCCGGACAATACTCTGGAAACACCATATATTTT; d_gene: .; j_gene: TRBJ1-3; v_gene: TRBV9; abundance: few
CDR3aa: CASSQDPWPQETQYF; CDR3nt: TGTGCCAGCAGCCAAGATCCCTGGCCACAAGAGACCCAGTACTTC; d_gene: .; j_gene: TRBJ2-5; v_gene: TRBV3-1; abundance: many
CDR3aa: CASSPHPGFFTEAFF; CDR3nt: TGTGCCAGCAGCCCACATCCAGGGTTTTTCACTGAAGCTTTCTTT; d_gene: .; j_gene: TRBJ1-1; v_gene: TRBV9; abundance: .
CDR3aa: CSARGFSGFGEQYF; CDR3nt: TGCAGTGCTAGAGGGTTTAGCGGGTTTGGCGAGCAGTACTTC; d_gene: TRBD2; j_gene: TRBJ2-7; v_gene: TRBV20-1; abundance: many